This entry concerns a single T cell receptor beta chain. Its antigen is undetermined. This PCR relied on a set of 60 Vbeta primers and 13 Jbeta primers. Generated by immunoSEQ multiplex PCR, the TCRdb table keeps only in-frame clones and is missing some. The sample includes around 230,000 clones, around four fifths of them seen just once. This CDR3 contains 13 residues. J was trimmed by 4 bases and V by 6 bases; bases with no gene match: 5. The germline gives CDR1 SGHAT, CDR2 FQNNGV. These data are taken from a study of cytomegalovirus exposure and HLA in healthy donors. Study results and limitations: The later analysis indicated that the majority of CMV-associated TCR beta chains appeared HLA-restricted. Further analysis was carried out later, and it showed several of the most significant clusters appearing linked to common viral pathogens.

This sequence joins TRBV11-2 and TRBJ2-7; 8 bases line up with TRBD2. This TCR came from a boy between 10 and 17 years old in good health and CMV-seronegative. Sequencing was carried out using PBMCs. In DNA form, the CDR3 reads TGTGCCAGCAGGTATAGCGGGGTTTACGAGCAGTACTTC. Translating gives CASRYSGVYEQYF.